The clone carrying this T cell receptor (beta chain) is a singleton in its sample. This entry belongs to a study of PD-L1 blockade in urothelial cancer. Germline V gene lookup returns CDR1 KGHSH and CDR2 LQKENI. V gave up 0 bases and J gave up 6 bases, with 6 bases separating them. The CDR3 covers 13 residues. Sequencing used immunoSEQ multiplex PCR; TCRdb keeps in-frame clones, though not all of them. The sample shows approximately 100,000 clones, approximately 85% of them seen only once. The chain is built from TRBV18 and TRBJ2-1; unclear D gene. The sequencing used PBMCs, collected around atezolizumab (anti-PD-L1) treatment. The TCR was taken from a man aged 50-60 years with urothelial cancer. The CDR3 nucleotides are TGTGCCAGCTCACCACCTAGCAGCAATGAGCAGTTCTTC. Its translation: CASSPPSSNEQFF.